These 26 T cell receptor beta chains originate from one sample sequenced in a study of blood T cell repertoires in COVID-19. TCRdb's table, derived via immunoSEQ multiplex PCR, lists solely in-frame clones and lacks some. The sample includes 90,000 to 130,000 clones, 70% to 90% of them seen just once. The material sequenced was peripheral blood. These receptors were taken from a woman aged 50 to 60 with acute or convalescent COVID-19.

This chain uses TRBV3-1 (or the pseudogene TRBV3-2) with TRBJ1-2; D gene unclear. V dropped 4 bases and J dropped 7 bases, with 10 bases sitting between them. Germline CDR1 LGHDT, CDR2 YNNKEL (reference sequence). The CDR3 contains 12 residues. The DNA of the CDR3 is TGTGCCAGCAGCCGGCCGGGAGGTGGCTACACCTTC. Translation: CASSRPGGGYTF.

The chain uses TRBV18 and TRBJ2-5; 10 nucleotides line up with TRBD1. The DNA end favors TRBJ2-7, so the J call may be wrong. CDR1 KGHSH and CDR2 LQKENI come from the germline V gene. The CDR3 contains 14 residues. CDR3 in amino acids: CASSPLGQGYEQYF. Written as DNA, the CDR3 is TGTGCCAGCTCACCCTTGGGACAGGGGTACGAGCAGTACTTC.

This rearrangement joins TRBV5-1 to TRBJ2-7; 7 nucleotides align to TRBD2. V trimming: 5 bases; J trimming: 1 base; junction bases outside the gene matches: 12. The CDR3 is made up of 16 amino acids. Germline V gene lookup returns CDR1 SGHRS and CDR2 YFSETQ. CDR3 in amino acids: CASSILAEGASYEQYF. CDR3 sequence (DNA): TGCGCCAGCAGTATTCTAGCGGAAGGCGCGTCCTACGAGCAGTACTTC.

The genes are TRBV6-5 and TRBJ1-1, with TRBD1 identical over 8 bases. Germline V gene lookup returns CDR1 MNHEY and CDR2 SVGAGI. J gave up 1 base and V 5 bases, and 6 bases lay outside the gene matches. CDR3 size: 15 residues. The CDR3 here is CASSSYRGKNTEAFF. The CDR3 coding sequence is TGTGCCAGCAGTAGCTACAGGGGGAAGAACACTGAAGCTTTCTTT.

This clone was seen only once. The V gene is TRBV28, the J gene TRBJ2-7; weak D call: TRBD2 (6 bases). The V end lost 5 bases, the J end lost 0 bases, and 11 bases lay between the germline ends. CDR1 and CDR2 from the germline V gene are MDHEN and SYDVKM. CDR3 size: 14 residues. The CDR3 DNA reads as TGTGCCAGCAGTCCCGGGACTGCCTCCTACGAGCAGTACTTC. Encoded protein: CASSPGTASYEQYF.

The chain couples TRBV21-1 to TRBJ2-1; the D call of TRBD1 is as the table states it, not checked on the DNA. TRBV21-1 is annotated as a pseudogene. This CDR3 has 16 residues. In nucleotides, the CDR3 is TGTGCCAGCAGCAAAAGGGACAGGGGATCGTGCAATGAGCAGTTCTTC. Its protein product is CASSKRDRGSCNEQFF.

The rearrangement links TRBV12-3 or TRBV12-4 to TRBJ1-2; D remains unclear. The CDR3 runs 12 residues. V was pared by 4 bases and J by 4 bases, with 7 bases between. CDR3 sequence (DNA): TGTGCCAGCAGTTCCCCCAGCTATGGCTACACCTTC. It yields the protein CASSSPSYGYTF.

With respect to this clone: This CDR3 is also generated by other DNA sequences in the sample. The rearrangement joins TRBV12-3 or TRBV12-4 to TRBJ2-1; D unresolved. V lost 6 bases and J 6 bases, leaving 9 bases between the germline ends. The CDR3 runs to 12 residues. For the CDR3, the DNA is TGTGCCAGCAGCCCAAGCCGCAATGAGCAGTTCTTC. It encodes CASSPSRNEQFF.

V usage is TRBV15 and J usage is TRBJ1-1; D is possibly TRBD1 (5 bases). Germline-derived CDR1 and CDR2 are LNHNV and YYDKDF (reference sequence). The CDR3 loop spans 16 amino acids. Trimming took 0 bases from V and 1 from J, leaving 12 bases between them. CDR3 sequence (DNA): TGTGCCACCAGCAGAGAGGTACAGGCCGGGAACACTGAAGCTTTCTTT. It codes for CATSREVQAGNTEAFF.

This sequence joins TRBV6-6 and TRBJ2-7, with D possibly being TRBD2 (6 bases). The germline CDR1 and CDR2 sequences are MNHNY and SVGAGI (reference sequence). The V gene lost 6 bases and the J gene lost 1 base, with 16 bases spanning the gap. The CDR3 totals 15 residues. The CDR3 sequence is CASRTTSRGSYEQYF. CDR3 bases: TGTGCCAGCAGGACAACTAGCCGAGGGTCCTACGAGCAGTACTTC.

This clone was recorded only once. The gene calls are TRBV29-1 and TRBJ1-2, with D perhaps TRBD1 (6 bases). Deletions cut 5 bases from V and 2 bases from J, with 12 bases between. This CDR3 contains 13 residues. From germline, CDR1 is SQVTM and CDR2 ANQGSEA. DNA for the CDR3: TGCAGCGTTAACAGGGACCACAACTATGGCTACACCTTC. This translates into CSVNRDHNYGYTF. The complete variable domain, with remaining parts taken from reference TRBV29-1 and TRBJ1-2, reads SAVISQKPSRDICQRGTSLTIQCQVDSQVTMMFWYRQQPGQSLTLIATANQGSEATYESGFVIDKFPISRPNLTFSTLTVSNMSPEDSSIYLCSVNRDHNYGYTFGSGTRLTVV.

The genes are TRBV18 and TRBJ1-1, with 9 bases fitting TRBD1. V lost 2 bases, J lost 5 bases, and 3 bases stayed unmatched. The germline CDR1 and CDR2 sequences are KGHSH and LQKENI. This CDR3 is 14 amino acids long. The CDR3 DNA is TGTGCCAGCTCACCAAACAGGGGGCAAACTGAAGCTTTCTTT. This gives the protein CASSPNRGQTEAFF.

The chain links TRBV11-2 to TRBJ2-7, with D tentatively TRBD2 (5 bases). Germline V CDR1 and CDR2: SGHAT, FQNNGV. The CDR3 consists of 14 residues. Trimming removed 5 bases at V and 7 bases at J, with 18 bases between. The CDR3 DNA is TGTGCCAGCAGCCCAGTTACGAGGGCCGGAGAGCAGTACTTC. Translated, it gives CASSPVTRAGEQYF.

The chain has TRBV6-2 or TRBV6-3 and TRBJ2-5, with D possibly being TRBD1 (5 bases). Germline CDR1 and CDR2: MNHEY and SVGEGT. Trimming pared 2 bases from V and 1 base from J, leaving 8 bases between. This CDR3 region has 14 residues. CDR3 nucleotides: TGTGCCAGCAGTTACGGTGGGGCCCAAGAGACCCAGTACTTC. Protein sequence: CASSYGGAQETQYF.

The chain couples TRBV27 to TRBJ2-1, with 14 bases fitting TRBD2. The trim removed 3 bases at V and 5 bases at J, leaving 3 bases unmatched. The CDR3 sequence is 16 residues long. Looked up from germline, CDR1 is MNHEY and CDR2 is SMNVEV (reference sequence). This CDR3 reads CASSFRLAGGNNEQFF. The CDR3 nucleotides read TGTGCCAGCAGTTTCCGACTAGCGGGAGGGAACAATGAGCAGTTCTTC.

The chain is built from TRBV6-1 and TRBJ2-5, with a weak D call TRBD1 (6 bases). The CDR3 consists of 15 residues. Germline V CDR1 and CDR2: MNHNS, SASEGT. The ends were cut back, 2 bases at V and 1 base at J, with 11 bases in the middle. CDR3 sequence reads: CASSERTAVQETQYF. As DNA, the CDR3 is TGTGCCAGCAGTGAAAGGACAGCAGTCCAAGAGACCCAGTACTTC.

The rearrangement uses TRBV27 and TRBJ1-1; a weak D match, TRBD1 (5 bases). This CDR3 has 13 amino acids. In germline, CDR1 is MNHEY, CDR2 SMNVEV (reference sequence). V was trimmed by 2 bases and J by 11 bases, leaving 15 bases between them. The CDR3 is CASSLREGIDAFF. CDR3 DNA sequence: TGTGCCAGCAGTTTAAGGGAGGGGATCGATGCTTTCTTT.

V and J are TRBV21-1 and TRBJ1-1. TRBV21-1 is a listed pseudogene. This CDR3 spans 14 amino acids. The CDR3, as DNA: TGTGCCAGCAGCAAAATGGAGGGAGGTACTGAAGCTTTCTTT. Translated: CASSKMEGGTEAFF.

The chain carries TRBV24-1 and TRBJ2-1, with D perhaps matching TRBD2 (6 bases). Per the germline V gene, CDR1 is KGHDR and CDR2 is SFDVKD. V shed 5 bases and J shed 9 bases, with 7 bases lying between them. CDR3 size: 11 residues. The CDR3 nucleotides are TGTGCCACCAGTGGTAGCGGTGAGCAGTTCTTC. This codes for CATSGSGEQFF.

The rearrangement links TRBV27 to TRBJ2-6; D gene ambiguous. This CDR3 is 14 amino acids long. Germline V gene sequence: CDR1 MNHEY, CDR2 SMNVEV (reference sequence). V was clipped by 4 bases and J by 2 bases, with 6 bases between them. The CDR3 region is CASSYVTGANVLTF. The CDR3 DNA reads as TGTGCCAGCAGTTATGTTACTGGGGCCAACGTCCTGACTTTC.

The chain joins TRBV6-4 to TRBJ2-7, with D perhaps matching TRBD2 (6 bases). V lost 5 bases and J 5 bases, leaving 13 bases between the germline ends. This CDR3 region has 13 residues. The germline CDR1 and CDR2 sequences are MRHNA and SNTAGT. The CDR3 region is CASSPDGGHEQYF. CDR3 sequence (DNA): TGTGCCAGCAGTCCGGACGGAGGGCACGAGCAGTACTTC.

This clone appeared a single time. The genes are TRBV19 and TRBJ2-3; 8 bases are shared with TRBD2. The CDR3 consists of 16 residues. Germline CDR1 and CDR2: LNHDA and SQIVND (reference sequence). Germline trimming cut 5 bases from V and 1 base from J; bases unmatched to any gene: 8. CDR3 sequence reads: CASSAGLGMGTDTQYF. CDR3 nucleotide sequence: TGTGCCAGTAGTGCGGGACTAGGGATGGGCACAGATACGCAGTATTTT.

The chain carries TRBV7-7 and TRBJ2-2, with TRBD2 matching 10 bases. The trim removed 5 bases at V and 5 bases at J, leaving 5 bases unmatched. The CDR3 loop spans 15 amino acids. Germline V lookup: CDR1 SSHAT, CDR2 FNYEAQ (reference sequence). This CDR3 is CASSHSGRFTGELFF. The CDR3, as DNA: TGTGCCAGCAGCCATAGCGGGAGGTTTACCGGGGAGCTGTTTTTT.

The chain uses TRBV23-1 and TRBJ2-5; TRBD2 matches 7 bases. TRBV23-1 is an ORF, with its function uncertain. This CDR3 spans 15 amino acids. V shed 10 bases, J shed 9 bases, and the junction held 20 bases outside the gene matches. As DNA, the CDR3 is TGCGCCACCTTGTTTGGGGAGGGCCAAAAGGATTCCCAGTACTTC. Its protein is CATLFGEGQKDSQYF.

This clone was found once. The CDR3 sequence: CASKPQGRMNTEAFF. The CDR3 coding sequence is TGTGCCAGCAAGCCCCAGGGGCGAATGAACACTGAAGCTTTCTTT. The gene calls are TRBV6-6 and TRBJ1-1, with TRBD1 as a possible D gene (6 bases). CDR3 size: 15 residues. V dropped 7 bases and J dropped 0 bases, with 15 bases sitting between them. Germline-derived CDR1 and CDR2 are MNHNY and SVGAGI (reference sequence).

The chain recombines TRBV2 with TRBJ1-5; a possible D gene is TRBD1 (6 bases). CDR1 SNHLY and CDR2 FYNNEI come from the germline V gene. Trimming stripped 2 bases from V and 3 bases from J, with 8 bases between. CDR3 size: 14 residues. CDR3 nucleotide sequence: TGTGCCAGCAGTGAACAGGGGCTCAATCAGCCCCAGCATTTT. This codes for CASSEQGLNQPQHF. Full variable domain (outside the CDR3, taken from reference TRBV2 and TRBJ1-5): EPEVTQTPSHQVTQMGQEVILRCVPISNHLYFYWYRQILGQKVEFLVSFYNNEISEKSEIFDDQFSVERPDGSNFTLKIRSTKLEDSAMYFCASSEQGLNQPQHFGDGTRLSIL.